What follows describes a single TCR beta chain. The antigen remains unidentified. As every portion of the isolated RNA was reverse transcribed, the sequencing read expressed TCRB transcripts. Measured with immunoSEQ multiplex PCR; TCRdb has only the in-frame clones, and not every one. The sample consists of around 150,000 clones, roughly 60% of them appearing once. The data belong to a study of beta chain features in type 1 diabetes. Study-level points and caveats: Cells expressing TCR highly could be over-represented by cDNA sequencing. Among patients with Type 1 diabetes, TCRB CDR3s were moderately but significantly shorter in every one of the four CD4+ subsets. Although PCR might favor shorter templates, it would do so equally in patients and controls.

One heparinised blood draw averaging roughly 100 mL was given by each donor. Using CD45RO/CCR7/CD25/CD127/CD95/CD27, CD4+ naive, central memory, regulatory and stem cell-like memory cells were sorted. The germline gives CDR1 SQVTM, CDR2 ANQGSEA. The CDR3 totals 13 residues. This TCR derives from a man in his thirties or forties with type 1 diabetes. The chain combines TRBV29-1 with TRBJ1-2, with D possibly TRBD1 on 6 matching bases. Material: naive CD4+ T cells from blood. The CDR3 region is CGAQDSREGGYTF. CDR3 in DNA: TGCGGCGCTCAGGACAGCCGGGAAGGTGGCTACACCTTC. The variable domain in full, completed from reference TRBV29-1 and TRBJ1-2, reads SAVISQKPSRDICQRGTSLTIQCQVDSQVTMMFWYRQQPGQSLTLIATANQGSEATYESGFVIDKFPISRPNLTFSTLTVSNMSPEDSSIYLCGAQDSREGGYTFGSGTRLTVV.